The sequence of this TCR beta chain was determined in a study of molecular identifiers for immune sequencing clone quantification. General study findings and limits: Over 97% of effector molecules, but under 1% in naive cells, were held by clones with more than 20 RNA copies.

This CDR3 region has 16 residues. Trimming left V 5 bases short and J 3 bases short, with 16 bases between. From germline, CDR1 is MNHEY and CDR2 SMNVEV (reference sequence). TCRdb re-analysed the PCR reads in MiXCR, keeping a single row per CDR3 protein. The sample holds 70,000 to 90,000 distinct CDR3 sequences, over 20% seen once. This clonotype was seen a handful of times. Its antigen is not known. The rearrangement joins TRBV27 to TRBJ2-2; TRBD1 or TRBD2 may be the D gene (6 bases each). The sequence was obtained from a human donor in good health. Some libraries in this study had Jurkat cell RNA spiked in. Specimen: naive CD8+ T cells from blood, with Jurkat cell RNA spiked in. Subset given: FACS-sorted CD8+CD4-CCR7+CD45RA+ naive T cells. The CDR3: CASSILWGADTGELFF. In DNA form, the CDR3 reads TGTGCCAGCAGTATCCTATGGGGGGCAGACACCGGGGAGCTGTTTTTT.